The T cell receptor (beta chain) under discussion was sequenced for a study of blood T cell repertoires in COVID-19. About the study: Samples of COVID-19 (acute and convalescent) were obtained from the United States, Italy and Spain. PBMCs, B-cell-depleted T cells, or T cells were the source of the cDNA or gDNA that made up the material.

Per the authors' pipeline: Nucleated cell counts were estimated from reference gene primer amplification. Some clones are missing from TCRdb's copy, which holds only in-frame ones; the method was immunoSEQ multiplex PCR. V and J calls and clone size come straight from that table; D and trimming were deduced from the DNA. Of around 100,000 clones detected, 69% appear once; the ten largest clones hold about 5.9%. The V gene end was trimmed by 4 bases and the J gene end by 7 bases; junction bases not matched to a gene: 6. Per the germline V gene, CDR1 is SGDLS and CDR2 is YYNGEE. The CDR3 extends over 16 amino acids.

The source of this sequence is a man older than 75 with acute or convalescent COVID-19. The chain combines TRBV9 with TRBJ2-1; 15 positions agree with TRBD2. Sequenced: peripheral blood. The CDR3 spells CASSSGLAGGANEQFF. The CDR3 nucleotides are TGTGCCAGCAGCTCGGGACTAGCGGGAGGTGCAAATGAGCAGTTCTTC. The full variable domain, in which reference TRBV9 and TRBJ2-1 provide the parts outside the CDR3, is DSGVTQTPKHLITATGQRVTLRCSPRSGDLSVYWYQQSLDQGLQFLIQYYNGEERAKGNILERFSAQQFPDLHSELNLSSLELGDSALYFCASSSGLAGGANEQFFGPGTRLTVL.